What follows describes a single T cell receptor (beta chain). Its antigen remains unidentified. The source of the sample is a study of shared clonotypes between healthy human individuals. Study-wide findings and caveats: Generally, naive subsets (rather than memory subsets) showed larger estimated richness.

An assay was performed, and its level was deep. Replicate PCRs from sorted subsets contained approximately 220 ng DNA, which is 30,000 to 35,000 T cell genomes. Assay used: immunoSEQ multiplex PCR; TCRdb lists only in-frame clones, some missing. The top ten clones hold approximately 1.8% of a sample with over 700,000 clones, over 60% of them seen once. It was into CD45RA+ naive and CD45RA-negative memory subsets that the CD4+ cells were split. Sequencing was carried out using memory CD4+ T cells sorted from blood. Sample subset: CD45RA-negative fraction. The TCR comes from a woman aged 25 to 39 in good health.

CDR3 residues: CASSWQGTPKNIQYF. The DNA for the CDR3 is TGCGCCAGCAGCTGGCAGGGGACGCCCAAAAACATTCAGTACTTC. The chain recombines TRBV5-1 with TRBJ2-4, with D maybe TRBD1 (6 bases). Trimming removed 3 bases at V and 2 bases at J, with 12 bases between. Germline V CDR1 and CDR2: SGHRS, YFSETQ. This CDR3 spans 15 amino acids.